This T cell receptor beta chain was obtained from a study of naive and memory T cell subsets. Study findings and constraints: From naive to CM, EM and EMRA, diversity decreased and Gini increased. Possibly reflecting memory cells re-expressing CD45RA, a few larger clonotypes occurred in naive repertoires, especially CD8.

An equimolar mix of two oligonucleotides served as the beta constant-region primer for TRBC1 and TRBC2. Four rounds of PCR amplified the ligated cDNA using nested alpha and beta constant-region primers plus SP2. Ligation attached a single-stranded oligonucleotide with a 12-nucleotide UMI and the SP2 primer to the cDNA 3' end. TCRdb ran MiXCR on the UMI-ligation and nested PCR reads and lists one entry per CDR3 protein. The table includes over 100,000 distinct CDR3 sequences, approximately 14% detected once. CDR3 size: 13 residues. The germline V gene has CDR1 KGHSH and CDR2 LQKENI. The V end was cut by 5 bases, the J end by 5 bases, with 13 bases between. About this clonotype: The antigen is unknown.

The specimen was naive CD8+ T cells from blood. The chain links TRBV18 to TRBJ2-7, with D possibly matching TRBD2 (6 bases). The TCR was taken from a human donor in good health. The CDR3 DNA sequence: TGTGCCAGCTCATACTCGGCGGGACACGAGCAGTACTTC. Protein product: CASSYSAGHEQYF.